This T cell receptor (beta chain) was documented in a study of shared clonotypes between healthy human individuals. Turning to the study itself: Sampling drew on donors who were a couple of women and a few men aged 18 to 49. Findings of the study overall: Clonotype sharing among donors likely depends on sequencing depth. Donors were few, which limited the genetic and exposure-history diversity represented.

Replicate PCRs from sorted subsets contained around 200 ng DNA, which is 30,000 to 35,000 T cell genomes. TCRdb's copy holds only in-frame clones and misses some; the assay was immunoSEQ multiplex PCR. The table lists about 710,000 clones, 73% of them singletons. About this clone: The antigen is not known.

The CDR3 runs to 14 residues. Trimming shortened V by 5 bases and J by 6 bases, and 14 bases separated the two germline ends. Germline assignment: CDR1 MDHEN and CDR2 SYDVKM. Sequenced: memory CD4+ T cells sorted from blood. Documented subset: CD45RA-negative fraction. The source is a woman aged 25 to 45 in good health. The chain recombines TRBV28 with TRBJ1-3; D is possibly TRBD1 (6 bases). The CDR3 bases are TGTGCCAGCAGTGAGGGGGGAGAGGTAAACACCATATATTTT. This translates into CASSEGGEVNTIYF.